This T cell receptor (beta chain) comes out of a study of beta chain features in type 1 diabetes. Study-wide context: Patient and healthy donor groups were alike in age, gender and cell yields. Study results and limitations: Naive, central memory and Treg TCRB repertoires seemed to resemble each other more closely in patients than they did in healthy donors. TCRB CDR3s were moderately but significantly shorter in Type 1 diabetes patients in all four CD4+ subsets.

For this clone: Its antigen remains unidentified.

Every single donor gave one heparinised blood draw, and these averaged roughly 100 mL. Since all of the isolated RNA was reverse transcribed, expressed TCRB transcripts were what got sequenced. Only in-frame clones appear in the TCRdb table, and some are missing; sequencing was by immunoSEQ multiplex PCR. Of 100,000 to 150,000 clones in the sample, 17% were seen once. Sample: central memory CD4+ T cells from blood. The TCR originated in a man between 18 and 35 years old with type 1 diabetes.

The CDR3 DNA is TGTGCCAGCAGCTTTGATTCCGGGACCGACTCCTACGAGCAGTACTTC. Protein sequence: CASSFDSGTDSYEQYF. The chain uses TRBV14 and TRBJ2-7, with D possibly called TRBD1 or TRBD2 (5 bases each). Germline V gene sequence: CDR1 SGHDN, CDR2 FVKESK. The length of the CDR3 is 16 residues. Trimming removed 5 bases from V and 0 bases from J, with 17 bases in between.